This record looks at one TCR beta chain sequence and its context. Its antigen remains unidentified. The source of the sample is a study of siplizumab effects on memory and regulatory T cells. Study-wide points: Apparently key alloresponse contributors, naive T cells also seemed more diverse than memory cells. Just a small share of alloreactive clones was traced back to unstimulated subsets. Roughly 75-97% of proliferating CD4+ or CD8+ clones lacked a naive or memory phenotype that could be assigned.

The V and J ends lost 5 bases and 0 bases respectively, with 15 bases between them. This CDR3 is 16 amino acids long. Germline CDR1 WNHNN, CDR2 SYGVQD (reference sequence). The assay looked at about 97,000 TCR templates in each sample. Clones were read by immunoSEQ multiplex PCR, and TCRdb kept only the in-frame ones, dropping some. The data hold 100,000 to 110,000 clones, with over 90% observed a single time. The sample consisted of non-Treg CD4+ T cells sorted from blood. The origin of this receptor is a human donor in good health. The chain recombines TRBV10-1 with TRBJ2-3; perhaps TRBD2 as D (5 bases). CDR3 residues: CASSPGGRTSTDTQYF. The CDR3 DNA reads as TGCGCCAGCAGTCCCGGCGGGCGCACTAGCACAGATACGCAGTATTTT.